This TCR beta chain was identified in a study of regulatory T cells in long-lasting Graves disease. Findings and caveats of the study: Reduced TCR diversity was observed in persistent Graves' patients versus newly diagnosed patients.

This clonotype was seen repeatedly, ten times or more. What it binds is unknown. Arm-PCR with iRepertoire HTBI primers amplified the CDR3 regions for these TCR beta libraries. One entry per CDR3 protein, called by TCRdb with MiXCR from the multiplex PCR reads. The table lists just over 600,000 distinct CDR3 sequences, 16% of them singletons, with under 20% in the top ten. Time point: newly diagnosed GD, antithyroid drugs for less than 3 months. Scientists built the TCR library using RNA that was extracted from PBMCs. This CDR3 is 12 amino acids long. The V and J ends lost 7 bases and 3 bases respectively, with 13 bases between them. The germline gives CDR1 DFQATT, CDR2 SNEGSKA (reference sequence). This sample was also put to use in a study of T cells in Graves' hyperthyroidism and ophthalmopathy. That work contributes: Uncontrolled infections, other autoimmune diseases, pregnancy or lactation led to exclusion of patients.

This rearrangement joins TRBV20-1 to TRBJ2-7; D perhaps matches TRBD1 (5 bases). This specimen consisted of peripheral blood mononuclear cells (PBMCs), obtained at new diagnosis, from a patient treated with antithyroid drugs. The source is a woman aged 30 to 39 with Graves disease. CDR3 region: CSGSDSHYEQYF. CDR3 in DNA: TGCAGTGGTTCAGACAGCCACTACGAGCAGTACTTC.